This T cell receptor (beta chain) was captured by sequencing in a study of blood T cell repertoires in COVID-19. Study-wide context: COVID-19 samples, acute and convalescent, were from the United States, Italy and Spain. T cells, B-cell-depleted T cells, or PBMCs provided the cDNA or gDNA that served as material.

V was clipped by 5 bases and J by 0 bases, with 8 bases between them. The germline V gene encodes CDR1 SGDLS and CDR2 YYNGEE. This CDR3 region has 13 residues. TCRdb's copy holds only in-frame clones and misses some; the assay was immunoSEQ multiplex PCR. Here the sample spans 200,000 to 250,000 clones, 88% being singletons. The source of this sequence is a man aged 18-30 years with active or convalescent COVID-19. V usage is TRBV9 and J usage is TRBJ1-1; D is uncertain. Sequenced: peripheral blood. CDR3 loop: CASSATMNTEAFF. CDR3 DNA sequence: TGTGCCAGCAGTGCAACTATGAACACTGAAGCTTTCTTT.